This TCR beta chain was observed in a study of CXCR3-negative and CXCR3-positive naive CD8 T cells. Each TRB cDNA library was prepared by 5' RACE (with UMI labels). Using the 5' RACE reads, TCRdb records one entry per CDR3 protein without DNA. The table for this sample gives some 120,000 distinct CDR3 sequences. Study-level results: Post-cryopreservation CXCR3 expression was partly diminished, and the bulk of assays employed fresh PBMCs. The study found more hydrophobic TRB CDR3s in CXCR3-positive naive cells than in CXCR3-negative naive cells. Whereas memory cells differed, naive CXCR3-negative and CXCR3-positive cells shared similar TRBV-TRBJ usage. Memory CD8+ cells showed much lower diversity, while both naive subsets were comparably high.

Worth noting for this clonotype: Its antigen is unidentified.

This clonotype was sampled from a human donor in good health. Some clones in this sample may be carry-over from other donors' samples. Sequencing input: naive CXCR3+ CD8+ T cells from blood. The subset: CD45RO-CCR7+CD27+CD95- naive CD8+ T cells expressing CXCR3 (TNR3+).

The CDR3 here is CSVGTSASYEQYF. V is TRBV29-1 and J is TRBJ2-7; TCRdb's D call, TRBD2, is unchecked because there is no DNA. Germline CDR1 and CDR2: SQVTM and ANQGSEA. The CDR3 spans 13 residues.